This TCR beta chain was obtained from a study of PD-1 blockade in classical Hodgkin lymphoma. Study results and limitations: In CD4+ cells, TCR diversity went up significantly by C4D1, but in CD8+ cells it did not.

The germline CDR1 and CDR2 sequences are SGHAT and FQNNGV. CDR3 length: 15 residues. Germline trimming cut 3 bases from V and 5 bases from J; bases unmatched to any gene: 1. The table came from immunoSEQ multiplex PCR; TCRdb's copy has only in-frame clones and leaves some out. The sample has 40,000 to 45,000 clones; 78% are singletons. Remarks on this clone: Its specificity is unknown.

The patients all showed relapse after autologous stem cell transplantation, while their brentuximab vedotin exposure varied. This sequence originates from a human donor with classical Hodgkin lymphoma. This specimen was peripheral blood mononuclear cells (PBMCs), taken at baseline. J is TRBJ2-2 and V is TRBV11-2, with TRBD2 identical over 12 bases. The CDR3 spells CASSFGLAGTGELFF. The CDR3 DNA reads as TGTGCCAGCAGCTTTGGACTAGCGGGGACCGGGGAGCTGTTTTTT.